This TCR beta chain was documented in a study of shared clonotypes between healthy human individuals. The assay was immunoSEQ multiplex PCR, and TCRdb's table has in-frame clones only and misses some. The table includes about 120,000 clones, roughly 70% detected once. Looked up from germline, CDR1 is SQVTM and CDR2 is ANQGSEA. The CDR3 extends over 15 amino acids. Trimming took 6 bases from V and 6 from J; bases not matched to a gene: 15. This clone came up once. The clonotype was recovered from a young woman in good health. The chain recombines TRBV29-1 with TRBJ2-7; 9 bases match TRBD1. Material: memory CD8+ T cells sorted from blood. Documented subset: CD45RO+ cells pooled with CCR7-negative TemRA cells. The CDR3 protein is CSVPRTGATPPEQYF. The CDR3 DNA follows: TGCAGCGTACCCCGGACAGGGGCGACACCCCCCGAGCAGTACTTC.